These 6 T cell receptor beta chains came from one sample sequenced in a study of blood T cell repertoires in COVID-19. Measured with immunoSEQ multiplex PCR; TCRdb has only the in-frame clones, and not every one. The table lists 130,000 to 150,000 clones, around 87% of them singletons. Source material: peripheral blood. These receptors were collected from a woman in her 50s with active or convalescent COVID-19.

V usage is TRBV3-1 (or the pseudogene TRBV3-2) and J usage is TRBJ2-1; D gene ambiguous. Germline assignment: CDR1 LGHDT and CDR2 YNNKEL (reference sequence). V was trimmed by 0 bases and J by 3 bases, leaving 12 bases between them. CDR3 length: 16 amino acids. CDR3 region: CASSQESGRLYNEQFF. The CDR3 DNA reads TGTGCCAGCAGCCAAGAATCAGGTAGGCTCTACAATGAGCAGTTCTTC.

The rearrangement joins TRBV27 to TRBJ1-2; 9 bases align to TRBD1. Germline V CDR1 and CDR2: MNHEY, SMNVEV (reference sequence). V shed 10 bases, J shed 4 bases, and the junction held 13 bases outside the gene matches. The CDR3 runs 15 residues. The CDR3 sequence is CATGSVDRGPYGYTF. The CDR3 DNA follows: TGTGCCACGGGGAGTGTGGACAGGGGCCCCTATGGCTACACCTTC.

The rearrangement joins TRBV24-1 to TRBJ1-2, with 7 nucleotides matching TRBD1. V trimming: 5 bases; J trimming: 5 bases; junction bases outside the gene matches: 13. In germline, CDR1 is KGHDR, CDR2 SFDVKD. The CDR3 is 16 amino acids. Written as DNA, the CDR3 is TGTGCCACCAGTGTCCGGGTAATCAGGGGGGAGTATGGCTACACCTTC. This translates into CATSVRVIRGEYGYTF.

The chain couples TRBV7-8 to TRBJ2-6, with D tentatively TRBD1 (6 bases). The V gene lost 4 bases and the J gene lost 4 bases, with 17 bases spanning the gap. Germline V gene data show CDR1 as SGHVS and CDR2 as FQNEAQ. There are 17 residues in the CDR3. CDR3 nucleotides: TGTGCCAGCAGCTCTTACCGCACAGGGACAGGGGCCAACGTCCTGACTTTC. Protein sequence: CASSSYRTGTGANVLTF.

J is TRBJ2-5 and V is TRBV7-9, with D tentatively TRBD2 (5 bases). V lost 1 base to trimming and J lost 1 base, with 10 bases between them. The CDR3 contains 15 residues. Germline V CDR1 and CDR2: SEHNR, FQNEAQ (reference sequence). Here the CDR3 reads CASSLVEGPQETQYF. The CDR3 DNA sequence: TGTGCCAGCAGCTTAGTAGAGGGTCCCCAAGAGACCCAGTACTTC.

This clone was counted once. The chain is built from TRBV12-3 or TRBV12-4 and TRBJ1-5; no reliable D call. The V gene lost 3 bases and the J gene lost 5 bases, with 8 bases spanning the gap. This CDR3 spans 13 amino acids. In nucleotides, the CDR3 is TGTGCCAGCAGTTTGGCAGGTGATCAGCCCCAGCATTTT. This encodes CASSLAGDQPQHF.